This is a list of T cell receptor beta chains from one sample in a study of STAT3 mutations in large granular lymphocyte leukemia. TCRdb's table, derived via immunoSEQ multiplex PCR, lists solely in-frame clones and lacks some. The sample contains a few thousand clones, roughly 45% of which appear only once. The sequenced sample was peripheral blood mononuclear cells. These receptor sequences come from a man aged 45-60 years with T-cell large granular lymphocyte leukemia. Some clones in this sample may be carry-over from other donors' samples. CDR3s include the opening cysteine and the closing phenylalanine or tryptophan. D genes are given only for firm matches. The size field is filled for only some rows; it gives once, few, many or a size class.

J,D,V,size,DNA,CDR3
TRBJ2-1,TRBD2,TRBV5-1,-,TGCGCCAGCAGCAGCCTGGGGAGCGGGGCCTACAATGAGCAGTTCTTC,CASSSLGSGAYNEQFF
TRBJ2-7,TRBD2,TRBV27,-,TGTGCCAGCAGTTCGGGACTATCGTCCTACGAGCAGTACTTC,CASSSGLSSYEQYF
TRBJ1-5,TRBD1,TRBV18,-,TGTGCCAGCTCACAAGGAGCAGGGGGACAGCCCCAGCATTTT,CASSQGAGGQPQHF
TRBJ2-1,TRBD2,TRBV7-9,-,TGTGCCAGCAGGCCGACTAGCGGGGCCTCCTACAATGAGCAGTTCTTC,CASRPTSGASYNEQFF
TRBJ1-6,-,TRBV27,-,TGTGCCAGCAGTTTATCCCGGAATAATTCACCCCTCCACTTT,CASSLSRNNSPLHF
TRBJ2-5,-,TRBV5-4,once,TGTGCCAGCAGCGCCACCCAAGAGACCCAGTACTTC,CASSATQETQYF
TRBJ2-7,TRBD1,TRBV7-9,-,TGTGCCAGCAGCTTAGAGGCGACAGGGAGCTACGAGCAGTACTTC,CASSLEATGSYEQYF
TRBJ2-7,-,TRBV27,-,TGTGCCAGCAGTTTATCGGACCCGGGCGGCGAGCAGTACTTC,CASSLSDPGGEQYF
TRBJ1-4,TRBD1,TRBV7-9,-,TGTGCCAGCAGCTTAACAGGGGGCGCGATCGTGGTGGATGAAAAACTGTTTTTT,CASSLTGGAIVVDEKLFF
TRBJ2-5,-,TRBV27,large,TGTGCCAGCAGTTTGAGGGCAGGGGGGGACCAAGAGACCCAGTACTTC,CASSLRAGGDQETQYF
TRBJ2-7,-,TRBV18,once,TGTGCCAGCTCACCACCACTTACCTACGAGCAGTACTTC,CASSPPLTYEQYF
TRBJ1-2,-,TRBV5-8,hyperexpanded,TGTGCCAGCAGCTTGGGGGGCCTGAGGGTCGGCTACACCTTC,CASSLGGLRVGYTF
TRBJ2-5,-,TRBV18,once,TGTGCCAGCTCACAACGACAAGAAGAGACCCAGTACTTC,CASSQRQEETQYF
TRBJ2-7,-,TRBV27,few,TGTGCCAGCAGTTTACATACAAGGAGATTATACGAGCAGTACTTC,CASSLHTRRLYEQYF
TRBJ2-3,TRBD2,TRBV7-9,-,TGTGCCAGCAGCTGGGCTGGGACTAACACAGATACGCAGTATTTT,CASSWAGTNTDTQYF
TRBJ2-7,-,TRBV6-5,-,TGTGCCAGCAGTTATACAGGGTCCCCATACGAGCAGTACTTC,CASSYTGSPYEQYF
TRBJ2-1,TRBD2,TRBV29-1,few,TGCAGCGTTGGGGGGGGGACTAGCGGGAGAGGAGGCAATGAGCAGTTCTTC,CSVGGGTSGRGGNEQFF
TRBJ1-1,-,TRBV30,-,TGTGCCTGGACCCAGGGGCTCTACACTGAAGCTTTCTTT,CAWTQGLYTEAFF
TRBJ2-7,-,TRBV4-2,-,TGTGCCAGCAGCCAAGACATCGCGACCCCCCGGGAGCAGTACTTC,CASSQDIATPREQYF
TRBJ1-3,-,TRBV7-9,few,TGTGCCAGCAGCCCGCCTCTAGGAAACACCATATATTTT,CASSPPLGNTIYF
TRBJ1-2,-,TRBV29-1,-,TGCAGCGTTGAGTTTGGGGGCCAGGTCGATGGCTACACCTTC,CSVEFGGQVDGYTF
TRBJ1-1,-,TRBV7-9,once,TGTGCCAGCAGCTTTATTGGGGGGCGCGGGTTCTCTGAAGCTTTCTTT,CASSFIGGRGFSEAFF
TRBJ2-7,-,TRBV5-1,few,TGCGCCAGCAGCGAGGGGCGACTATCATACGAGCAGTACTTC,CASSEGRLSYEQYF
TRBJ2-4,-,TRBV25-1,few,TGTGCCAGCAGTGAAGGAACATATGGGGTCAAAAACATTCAGTACTTC,CASSEGTYGVKNIQYF
TRBJ2-7,-,TRBV6-5,large,TGTGCCAGCAGTTGGGACGTGGGCTACGAGCAGTACTTC,CASSWDVGYEQYF
TRBJ1-3,-,TRBV5-3,medium-sized,TGTGCCAGAAGCTTGCGGCTCTCTGGAAACACCATATATTTT,CARSLRLSGNTIYF
TRBJ2-7,-,TRBV6-5,-,TGTGCCAGCAGTTACTCGAGTCAGGGCCTACCCTACGAGCAGTACTTC,CASSYSSQGLPYEQYF
TRBJ1-5,-,TRBV27,-,TGTGCCAGCAGTTTGCGGGGAGGTAGCAATCAGCCCCAGCATTTT,CASSLRGGSNQPQHF
TRBJ2-3,TRBD2,TRBV5-1,-,TGCGCCAGCCGCCAAGCGGGAGGGCCCACAGATACGCAGTATTTT,CASRQAGGPTDTQYF
TRBJ2-7,-,TRBV9,-,TGTGCCAGCAGCGTAGACGGAAACCCCTACGAGCAGTACTTC,CASSVDGNPYEQYF
TRBJ2-7,-,TRBV5-4,-,TGTGCCAGCAGCTTGACTGGAGCAAGCTCCTACGAGCAGTACTTC,CASSLTGASSYEQYF
TRBJ1-6,TRBD1,TRBV2,few,TGTGCCAGCAGCTCGGGACAGGGAGTTTCACCCCTCCACTTT,CASSSGQGVSPLHF
TRBJ2-7,-,TRBV29-1,-,TGCAGCGCCTCGACAGGAACCTACGAGCAGTACTTC,CSASTGTYEQYF
TRBJ1-2,TRBD1,TRBV18,hyperexpanded,TGTGCCAGCTCAAGGGAGACAGGGGATGGCTACACCTTC,CASSRETGDGYTF
TRBJ2-5,-,TRBV5-1,-,TGCGCCAGCAGCCGAACTTTAGAGACCCAGTACTTC,CASSRTLETQYF